The sequence of this T cell receptor beta chain was determined in a study of OX40 agonist ivuxolimab in advanced cancers. Assay used: immunoSEQ multiplex PCR; TCRdb lists only in-frame clones, some missing. The sample has about 58,000 clones; roughly four fifths are singletons. The specimen comprised CD4+ or CD8+ T cells sorted from blood, sampled in a trial of the OX40 agonist ivuxolimab. The clonotype originates from an adult with an advanced solid tumor such as melanoma, head and neck, liver or kidney cancer.

DNA for the CDR3: TGTGCCAGCAGTTCCGCGGTAGCGGGAAGCTCCGGGGAGCTGTTTTTT. Its protein is CASSSAVAGSSGELFF. The chain joins TRBV7-3 to TRBJ2-2; 8 bases map to TRBD2. The CDR3 spans 16 residues. V shed 6 bases, J shed 6 bases, and the junction held 12 bases outside the gene matches. Germline V gives CDR1 SGHTA, CDR2 FQGTGA.